This T cell receptor beta chain was captured by sequencing in a study of blood T cells in healthy people across ages. General observations from the study: Unknown donor CMV status possibly confounded expanded clonotype changes. Strong correlation was found linking TCR beta diversity to naive T cell percentage.

This clonotype turned up a few times. Its antigen is undetermined. This CDR3 is 14 amino acids long. The germline CDR1 and CDR2 sequences are SGHTA and FQGNSA. V lost 2 bases, J lost 3 bases, and 7 bases lay in between. The donors, all healthy, were Caucasians living in Russia, aged about 6 to 100. Sample-barcoded 5' priming and a J-beta primer mix drove a second PCR of roughly 7 to 11 cycles. Each TCR beta cDNA got a 12-nucleotide random molecular identifier. In TCRdb, the 5' RACE reads were re-called with MiXCR into one record per CDR3 protein. The sample has about 970,000 distinct CDR3 sequences; just over 50% are singletons.

The source of this sequence is a woman aged 60-75 years in good health. The chain couples TRBV7-2 to TRBJ2-2; weak D call: TRBD1 (6 bases). Material: blood. DNA of the CDR3: TGTGCCAGCAGCTTAAGGGGGTACACCGGGGAGCTGTTTTTT. It encodes CASSLRGYTGELFF.